This TCR beta chain is from a study of CD8 T cells in Susac syndrome. Looking at the study overall: Active disease was present in over 5 of the sequenced Susac syndrome patients, whereas under 10 of them were in remission. Notes on the study in general: Susac-specific public clones found in total CD8+ repertoires numbered some 17, and those in CD8+ TEMRA repertoires numbered several.

V was pared by 2 bases and J by 3 bases, with 13 bases between. Per germline, CDR1 SGHRS and CDR2 YFSETQ. The CDR3 has 15 amino acids. The sample holds a few counts of this clonotype. Its antigen is not known. Roughly 0.45 to 1 ug RNA was reverse transcribed with random hexamers. Amplification of the TCR beta CDR3 was carried out by immunoSEQ multiplex PCR, which spanned a total of 54 Vbeta and 13 Jbeta segments. TCRdb re-derived calls from the immunoSEQ multiplex PCR reads in MiXCR, one entry per CDR3 protein. The sample records about 130,000 distinct CDR3 sequences, roughly 94% being singletons. This sequence joins TRBV5-1 and TRBJ2-3; D remains unclear. This TCR was sampled from a human donor with Susac syndrome. The sequencing input was CD8+ T cells from PBMCs. CDR3 loop: CASSFEESGTDTQYF. The CDR3 region has the DNA TGCGCCAGCAGCTTCGAGGAAAGTGGTACAGATACGCAGTATTTT.